The 30 T cell receptor beta chains below were found in one sample sequenced in a study of T cells in Graves' hyperthyroidism and ophthalmopathy. RNA transcripts provided the source from which TCR beta CDR3 regions were amplified. The HTBI set primed first-round TCR CDR3 RT-PCR. MiXCR, applied by TCRdb to the multiplex PCR reads, yields one record per CDR3 protein. In the table there are 270,000 or so distinct CDR3 sequences, nearly 15% of which are singletons. Sequencing used blood. These receptor sequences come from a woman aged 45-65 years with Graves' hyperthyroidism that later progressed to Graves' ophthalmopathy.

This clonotype was recorded at least ten times. The rearrangement links TRBV3-1 to TRBJ1-2, with TRBD1 matching 7 bases. Germline assignment: CDR1 LGHDT and CDR2 YNNKEL (reference sequence). V was pared by 1 base and J by 6 bases, with 5 bases of the junction left unmatched. The length of the CDR3 is 14 residues. The CDR3 DNA follows: TGTGCCAGCAGCCAAGCGGGAGACAGGGATGGCTACACCTTC. Translation gives CASSQAGDRDGYTF.

V is TRBV25-1 and J is TRBJ1-2; no firm D call. Germline values: CDR1 MGHDK, CDR2 SYGVNS. The length of the CDR3 is 15 residues. The V end was cut by 7 bases, the J end by 4 bases, with 19 bases between. DNA for the CDR3: TGTGCCAGCACTCCCCCCGGGCCCGACGGCTATGGCTACACCTTC. Its translation is CASTPPGPDGYGYTF.

This clonotype was seen at least ten times. The gene calls are TRBV6-1 and TRBJ1-5, with no clear D. The germline V and J ends were trimmed by 7 bases and 3 bases, with 16 bases remaining between them. CDR1 and CDR2 (germline): MNHNS, SASEGT. The CDR3 consists of 15 residues. The CDR3 nucleotides are TGTGCCAGCACTTTACCGTGGGATTCCAATCAGCCCCAGCATTTT. It yields the protein CASTLPWDSNQPQHF.

This clonotype was seen a few times. The chain couples TRBV5-4 to TRBJ2-1; D gene ambiguous. The CDR3 loop spans 14 amino acids. V was shortened by 9 bases and J by 0 bases, with 13 bases between the two germline ends. The V gene's germline CDR1 is SGHNT and CDR2 YYREEE (reference sequence). As DNA, the CDR3 is TGTGCCACCTCGCAGCTGAGCTCCTACAATGAGCAGTTCTTC. It specifies CATSQLSSYNEQFF.

This clonotype was counted at least ten times. This chain uses TRBV6-1 with TRBJ2-5; 10 bases are a match to TRBD2. This CDR3 has 16 amino acids. Germline CDR1 is MNHNS and CDR2 is SASEGT. V lost 6 bases and J lost 6; bases outside the gene matches: 13. CDR3 sequence: CASRNLFLAGAKTQYF. CDR3 sequence (DNA): TGTGCCAGCAGGAACCTATTCCTAGCGGGAGCGAAGACCCAGTACTTC.

Ten or more counts support this clonotype. The V call is TRBV2, the J call TRBJ2-1, with a tentative D call TRBD2 (5 bases). V was trimmed by 8 bases and J by 9 bases, leaving 14 bases between them. Germline values: CDR1 SNHLY, CDR2 FYNNEI. The length of the CDR3 is 12 residues. CDR3 region: CASCSGEGEQFF. DNA for the CDR3: TGTGCCAGCTGTTCGGGTGAGGGTGAGCAGTTCTTC.

This clonotype was counted ten times or more. The chain employs TRBV2 and TRBJ2-1; maybe TRBD1 (7 bases). In germline, CDR1 is SNHLY, CDR2 FYNNEI. The CDR3 consists of 13 residues. Trimming took 6 bases from V and 4 from J, leaving 10 bases between them. CDR3 amino acids: CASRQGRYNEQFF. CDR3 coding DNA: TGTGCCAGCAGACAGGGGAGGTACAATGAGCAGTTCTTC.

This clonotype has ten or more counts. The chain couples TRBV3-1 to TRBJ2-7; D gene unclear. The ends were cut back, 2 bases at V and 6 bases at J, with 11 bases in the middle. The CDR3 runs to 13 residues. Germline V gives CDR1 LGHDT, CDR2 YNNKEL (reference sequence). This CDR3 is CASSQFLPSEQYF. In nucleotides, the CDR3 is TGTGCCAGCAGCCAATTCTTGCCCAGCGAGCAGTACTTC.

The chain uses TRBV19 and TRBJ1-6; 8 bases map to TRBD1. This CDR3 comprises 15 residues. Per germline, CDR1 LNHDA and CDR2 SQIVND (reference sequence). The V and J ends lost 7 bases and 9 bases, in that order; junction bases with no gene match: 11. CDR3 coding DNA: TGTGCCAGTAACTCCCGGACAGGGTCGATTTCACCCCTCCACTTT. Protein: CASNSRTGSISPLHF.

This clonotype was counted many times. The chain links TRBV28 to TRBJ1-4, with D possibly matching TRBD1 (5 bases). The CDR3 covers 14 residues. The germline V gene has CDR1 MDHEN and CDR2 SYDVKM. V lost 5 bases and J 3 bases, leaving 10 bases between the germline ends. In DNA form, the CDR3 reads TGTGCCAGCAGTCTGACAGACTCTAATGAAAAACTGTTTTTT. It codes for CASSLTDSNEKLFF.

The chain links TRBV28 to TRBJ2-2, with D perhaps TRBD1 (6 bases). This CDR3 is 15 amino acids long. Trimming left V 7 bases short and J 6 bases short, with 18 bases between. Germline CDR1 reads MDHEN; CDR2 reads SYDVKM. CDR3 region: CASNILQGKAGELFF. The CDR3 bases are TGTGCCAGCAACATACTCCAGGGGAAAGCCGGGGAGCTGTTTTTT. The entire variable domain, with the rest obtained from reference TRBV28 and TRBJ2-2, is as follows: DVKVTQSSRYLVKRTGEKVFLECVQDMDHENMFWYRQDPGLGLRLIYFSYDVKMKEKGDIPEGYSVSREKKERFSLILESASTNQTSMYLCASNILQGKAGELFFGEGSRLTVL.

At least ten counts were recorded for this clonotype. The chain couples TRBV11-2 to TRBJ1-1, with TRBD1 matching 7 bases. Per the germline V gene, CDR1 is SGHAT and CDR2 is FQNNGV. J lost 10 bases, V lost 5 bases, and 10 bases had no gene match. The CDR3 has 13 amino acids. CDR3: CASSPTGRTGAFF. The CDR3 DNA sequence: TGTGCCAGCAGCCCAACTGGGCGGACAGGAGCTTTCTTT.

The J gene is TRBJ2-3, the V gene TRBV20-1; D perhaps matches TRBD1 (6 bases). V shed 4 bases and J shed 3 bases, with 8 bases lying between them. CDR3 size: 12 residues. CDR1 is DFQATT and CDR2 is SNEGSKA in the germline V gene (reference sequence). The CDR3 DNA sequence: TGCAGTGCTACAGGGGATACAGATACGCAGTATTTT. It codes for CSATGDTDTQYF.

This clonotype has ten or more counts. The V gene is TRBV27, the J gene TRBJ2-1, with 7 positions matching TRBD2. The V segment lost 5 bases and the J segment 9 bases; nucleotides outside the gene matches: 13. Looked up from germline, CDR1 is MNHEY and CDR2 is SMNVEV (reference sequence). The CDR3 runs 15 residues. CDR3: CASSNFGGSPVEQFF. CDR3 coding DNA: TGTGCCAGCAGTAATTTTGGCGGGAGTCCGGTTGAGCAGTTCTTC.

Concerning this clonotype: A much more abundant neighbour one base away suggests this may be a read error. Given the absence of the conserved phenylalanine or tryptophan at the CDR3 end, a read error is likely. V and J are TRBV24-1 and TRBJ2-3; TRBD2 is a possible D gene (6 bases). Germline V gene data show CDR1 as KGHDR and CDR2 as SFDVKD. Trimming cost V 9 bases and J 0 bases, with 15 bases left between them. The length of the CDR3 is 15 residues. CDR3: CATERAGPSTDTQYL. The DNA of the CDR3 is TGTGCCACCGAGCGGGCGGGACCTAGCACAGATACGCAGTATCTT.

This clonotype showed up many times. This chain connects TRBV2 to TRBJ2-1, with TRBD2 matching 10 bases. V lost 7 bases and J lost 6; bases outside the gene matches: 6. Germline values: CDR1 SNHLY, CDR2 FYNNEI. This CDR3 has 14 residues. The CDR3 sequence: CASITGTSVNEQFF. In DNA, the CDR3 is TGTGCCAGCATCACCGGGACTAGCGTCAATGAGCAGTTCTTC.

This chain uses TRBV7-9 with TRBJ2-2, with D uncertain. Germline lookup yields CDR1 SEHNR and CDR2 FQNEAQ (reference sequence). The CDR3 length is 14 residues. V lost 1 base, J lost 4 bases, and 7 bases lay in between. The CDR3 coding sequence is TGTGCCAGCAGCTTAGTTCTGGGCACCGGGGAGCTGTTTTTT. It translates to CASSLVLGTGELFF.

This clonotype was counted ten times or more. The V call is TRBV7-8, the J call TRBJ2-5; weak D call: TRBD2 (6 bases). Germline lookup yields CDR1 SGHVS and CDR2 FQNEAQ. CDR3 length: 14 amino acids. Trimming stripped 5 bases from V and 0 bases from J, with 10 bases between. The CDR3 nucleotides are TGTGCCAGCAGCGCCCGGACTAACCAAGAGACCCAGTACTTC. Protein product: CASSARTNQETQYF.

The J gene is TRBJ2-3, the V gene TRBV19; maybe TRBD1 (5 bases). Between the trimmed V and J ends, which lost 3 bases and 1 base, there was a span of 8 bases. This CDR3 is built from 14 residues. Germline CDR1 LNHDA, CDR2 SQIVND (reference sequence). CDR3 amino acids: CASSMARGTDTQYF. The CDR3 DNA reads TGTGCCAGTAGTATGGCCAGGGGCACAGATACGCAGTATTTT.

Only a few counts were recorded for this clonotype. The gene calls are TRBV6-5 and TRBJ2-5; 8 nucleotides line up with TRBD1. Germline V gene lookup returns CDR1 MNHEY and CDR2 SVGAGI. Trimming cost V 0 bases and J 6 bases; bases outside gene matches: 9. CDR3 length: 16 residues. The chain's CDR3 is CASSYSPGGYRKTQYF. The CDR3 DNA reads TGTGCCAGCAGTTACTCGCCAGGGGGCTATAGAAAGACCCAGTACTTC.

The chain employs TRBV5-6 and TRBJ1-3; D gene unclear. This CDR3 is 16 amino acids long. Trimming pared 4 bases from V and 0 bases from J, leaving 14 bases between. Germline V lookup: CDR1 SGHDT, CDR2 YYEEEE. CDR3 protein: CASSGPRPSSGNTIYF. In nucleotides, the CDR3 is TGTGCCAGCAGCGGTCCGAGGCCGAGCTCTGGAAACACCATATATTTT.

The rearrangement joins TRBV7-2 to TRBJ2-1; the D is unclear. Germline V CDR1 and CDR2: SGHTA, FQGNSA. This CDR3 has 13 residues. Trimming shortened V by 7 bases and J by 5 bases, and 12 bases separated the two germline ends. The CDR3 sequence is CASMETPNNEQFF. For the CDR3, the DNA is TGTGCCAGCATGGAGACTCCTAACAATGAGCAGTTCTTC.

Ten or more counts support this clonotype. The chain has TRBV19 and TRBJ2-3; 7 bases are shared with TRBD1. Germline V gives CDR1 LNHDA, CDR2 SQIVND (reference sequence). Trimming cost V 10 bases and J 2 bases; bases outside gene matches: 3. This CDR3 spans 12 amino acids. CDR3 region: CATGQDTDTQYF. The CDR3 DNA reads as TGTGCCACTGGACAGGACACAGATACGCAGTATTTT.

This clonotype has ten or more counts. The genes are TRBV11-2 and TRBJ2-7; a possible D gene is TRBD2 (9 bases). Germline CDR1 SGHAT, CDR2 FQNNGV. The CDR3 runs to 21 residues. V lost 5 bases to trimming and J lost 7 bases, with 39 bases between them. CDR3 residues: CASSTRDRRLAPASGTREQYF. CDR3 nucleotide sequence: TGTGCCAGCAGCACCCGGGACAGGCGCCTAGCACCGGCTAGCGGGACGAGGGAGCAGTACTTC.

The genes are TRBV19 and TRBJ2-7; either TRBD1 or TRBD2 may supply D (5 bases each). The V end was cut by 3 bases, the J end by 3 bases, with 9 bases between. This CDR3 spans 13 amino acids. CDR1 is LNHDA, CDR2 SQIVND, per germline (reference sequence). In DNA form, the CDR3 reads TGTGCCAGTAGTATCCGGGACGGCTACGAGCAGTACTTC. Translated, it gives CASSIRDGYEQYF.

The sample holds many counts of this clonotype. At one boundary the junction diverges from the germline segment, which might be a read error. The chain employs TRBV2 and TRBJ1-5; no definite D call. This CDR3 has 14 amino acids. In germline, CDR1 is SNHLY, CDR2 FYNNEI. This CDR3 is CASSEAYSNQPQHF. The DNA of the CDR3 is TGTGCCAGCAGCGAAGCCTATAGCAATCAGCCCCAGCATTTT.

This chain uses TRBV5-1 with TRBJ2-1; 9 bases map to TRBD1. CDR3 length: 16 residues. The ends lost 0 bases at V and 6 bases at J; junction bases unmatched: 7. Germline lookup yields CDR1 SGHRS and CDR2 YFSETQ. DNA for the CDR3: TGCGCCAGCAGCTTGGAACAGGGGGCTAGTCCCAATGAGCAGTTCTTC. It codes for CASSLEQGASPNEQFF.

This clonotype was seen at least ten times. This chain uses TRBV29-1 with TRBJ2-3; D may be TRBD2 (6 bases). Trimming pared 6 bases from V and 2 bases from J, leaving 15 bases between. The CDR3 is 14 amino acids. Germline V CDR1 and CDR2: SQVTM, ANQGSEA. CDR3 bases: TGCAGCGTGGGGGGACCGGGAATCACAGATACGCAGTATTTT. Its protein product is CSVGGPGITDTQYF.

This clonotype appeared many times. The chain recombines TRBV7-9 with TRBJ2-1, with 14 bases that match TRBD2. The CDR3 contains 16 residues. The J segment lost 10 bases and the V segment lost 5 bases, leaving 10 bases of the junction unmatched. The germline V gene has CDR1 SEHNR and CDR2 FQNEAQ (reference sequence). CDR3 DNA sequence: TGTGCCAGCAGCGGGCCGGGACTAGCGGGAGTGAAGGAGCAGTTCTTC. Translation gives CASSGPGLAGVKEQFF. Using reference TRBV7-9 and TRBJ2-1 for the parts outside the CDR3, the full variable domain is DTGVSQNPRHKITKRGQNVTFRCDPISEHNRLYWYRQTLGQGPEFLTYFQNEAQLEKSRLLSDRFSAERPKGSFSTLEIQRTEQGDSAMYLCASSGPGLAGVKEQFFGPGTRLTVL.

This clonotype came up a few times. As DNA, the CDR3 is TGTGCCAGCAGCGTAGGTCGGGGGCAAACTGAAGCTTTCTTT. As protein: CASSVGRGQTEAFF. The rearrangement links TRBV9 to TRBJ1-1; D is perhaps TRBD1 (6 bases). V was pared by 0 bases and J by 5 bases, with 11 bases between. In germline, CDR1 is SGDLS, CDR2 YYNGEE. This CDR3 contains 14 residues.